These T cell receptor beta chains were read from a single sample in a study of cytomegalovirus exposure and HLA in healthy donors. Generated by immunoSEQ multiplex PCR, the TCRdb table keeps only in-frame clones and is missing some. The sample consists of about 120,000 clones, roughly 90% of them appearing once. Sample: PBMCs. The receptors come from a woman aged 18-29 years in good health and CMV-seropositive. CDR3s include the opening cysteine and the closing phenylalanine or tryptophan. Each record gives: J gene, V gene, CDR3 protein.

>TRBJ2-7|TRBV27
CASRPLAGGSYEQYF
>TRBJ1-1|TRBV5-4
CASSLKGPEAFF
>TRBJ2-1|TRBV10-3
CATHGPLYNEQFF
>TRBJ2-2|TRBV18
CASSPLIPQGNTGELFF
>TRBJ1-5|TRBV7-9
CASSSGGQGQPQHF
>TRBJ1-1|TRBV13
CASSLFRSNTGTEAFF
>TRBJ1-1|TRBV5-4
CASSLGQGLDTEAFF
>TRBJ1-5|TRBV6-5
CASTNGVNQPQHF
>TRBJ2-7|TRBV5-1
CASSRNTGGTYEQYF
>TRBJ2-3|TRBV7-2
CASSLDFRGGSADTQYF